In its sample, the clone carrying this T cell receptor beta chain was seen once. Its cognate antigen is unknown. These data belong to a study of response to subunit inactivated influenza vaccine. Study observations and caveats: Authors proposed each seasonal influenza vaccination draws in few new T cells.

The CDR3 is 17 amino acids. V was clipped by 7 bases and J by 4 bases, with 25 bases between them. TCRdb redid the calling of the RT-PCR reads with MiXCR, one entry per CDR3 protein. Altogether 530,000 or so distinct CDR3 sequences are present, 12% to 15% being singletons, with the ten largest covering roughly 11%. This TCR was recovered from a man in his forties or fifties who received an inactivated influenza vaccine. The sequences come from PBMCs from blood, collected approximately 12 days after vaccination. V usage is TRBV12-3 or TRBV12-4 and J usage is TRBJ1-2; D not resolved. In DNA form, the CDR3 reads TGTGCCAGCACCCCCGTTGCGCTAGGGTTCCGAGGCTATGGCTACACCTTC. Translation: CASTPVALGFRGYGYTF.